Sequencing of this TCR beta chain was carried out in a study of Graves' ophthalmopathy and Graves' hyperthyroidism. As the template, RNA transcripts were used to amplify TCR beta CDR3 regions. After a first-round RT-PCR with HTBI primers, a second-round multiplex PCR was run. From the multiplex PCR reads, TCRdb called clonotypes with MiXCR, one entry per CDR3 protein. Altogether 600,000 to 700,000 distinct CDR3 sequences are present, more than 40% being singletons, with the ten largest covering more than 2.5%. Trimming removed 10 bases from V and 5 bases from J, with 12 bases in between. From germline, CDR1 is ENHRY and CDR2 SYGVKD. CDR3 size: 12 residues. This clonotype was recorded at least ten times. Each donor who had ophthalmopathy showed moderate-to-severe activity, a CAS of ≥3, a NOSPECS of ≥4, and a duration under 3 months.

Sequencing was carried out using peripheral blood. The chain carries TRBV10-3 and TRBJ1-5; D gene uncertain. This receptor was identified in an adult man with Graves' ophthalmopathy. CDR3 sequence (DNA): TGTGCCAGCAGCGACACGGATCAGCCCCAGCATTTT. Translating it yields CASSDTDQPQHF.